Below, 7 T cell receptor beta chains from the same sample are listed, as sequenced in a study of control samples from healthy donors and cancer patients. The data were produced by immunoSEQ multiplex PCR, yet TCRdb's version contains in-frame clones alone and is incomplete. Here the sample spans around 64,000 clones, roughly nine tenths being singletons. Sequencing used PBMCs. Receptors originate from a man in his fifties or sixties with colorectal cancer.

This clone was seen only once. This chain uses TRBV30 with TRBJ2-2; perhaps TRBD1 as D (5 bases). V lost 1 base to trimming and J lost 4 bases, with 16 bases between them. This CDR3 contains 16 residues. Looked up from germline, CDR1 is GTSNPN and CDR2 is SVGIG (reference sequence). Written as DNA, the CDR3 is TGTGCCTGGAGTGGTGGGGCCGGAATGGGCACCGGGGAGCTGTTTTTT. This encodes CAWSGGAGMGTGELFF.

The chain joins TRBV7-9 to TRBJ1-3; 9 nucleotides align to TRBD1. J lost 3 bases, V lost 5 bases, and 5 bases had no gene match. CDR1 and CDR2 (germline): SEHNR, FQNEAQ (reference sequence). The length of the CDR3 is 15 residues. The CDR3 loop is CASSHRGRGGNTIYF. The CDR3 region has the DNA TGTGCCAGCAGCCACAGGGGGCGCGGTGGAAACACCATATATTTT.

The chain has TRBV12-5 and TRBJ2-3; D is unclear. The CDR3 is 12 amino acids. Germline lookup yields CDR1 LGHNT and CDR2 FRNRAP. V lost 5 bases and J 3 bases, leaving 6 bases between the germline ends. This chain's CDR3 is CASGLWTDTQYF. CDR3 in DNA: TGTGCTAGTGGTCTGTGGACAGATACGCAGTATTTT.

This chain links TRBV7-9 with TRBJ2-7; D call uncertain. The CDR3 runs 13 residues. Germline-derived CDR1 and CDR2 are SEHNR and FQNEAQ (reference sequence). Trimming cost V 2 bases and J 4 bases, with 9 bases left between them. The CDR3 sequence: CASSLNFAYEQYF. The CDR3 bases are TGTGCCAGCAGCTTAAATTTTGCTTACGAGCAGTACTTC. The full variable domain, completed using reference TRBV7-9 and TRBJ2-7, is DTGVSQNPRHKITKRGQNVTFRCDPISEHNRLYWYRQTLGQGPEFLTYFQNEAQLEKSRLLSDRFSAERPKGSFSTLEIQRTEQGDSAMYLCASSLNFAYEQYFGPGTRLTVT.

This chain connects TRBV29-1 to TRBJ1-4, with TRBD1 as a possible D gene (5 bases). This CDR3 is 14 amino acids long. Germline CDR1 reads SQVTM; CDR2 reads ANQGSEA. Trimming removed 4 bases from V and 4 bases from J, with 13 bases in between. For the CDR3, the DNA is TGCAGCGTTGCTCGGGGGGGAGGTAATGAAAAACTGTTTTTT. Encoded protein: CSVARGGGNEKLFF.

This clone was counted between two and nine times. In nucleotides, the CDR3 is TGTGCCAGCAGCTCGACGCCCTTGGGGGGGAATTCACCCCTCCACTTT. Its protein is CASSSTPLGGNSPLHF. The chain employs TRBV7-2 and TRBJ1-6; D may be TRBD1 (5 bases). The ends were cut back, 4 bases at V and 7 bases at J, with 17 bases in the middle. CDR3 length: 16 residues. Germline CDR1 reads SGHTA; CDR2 reads FQGNSA.

This clone has a handful of counts. This sequence joins TRBV14 and TRBJ2-7; the D is unclear. The germline V and J ends were trimmed by 1 base and 6 bases, with 7 bases remaining between them. This CDR3 is built from 12 residues. In germline, CDR1 is SGHDN, CDR2 FVKESK. CDR3: CASSQVTGEQYF. The CDR3 bases are TGTGCCAGCAGCCAAGTCACGGGCGAGCAGTACTTC. Complete variable domain (other parts from reference TRBV14 and TRBJ2-7): EAGVTQFPSHSVIEKGQTVTLRCDPISGHDNLYWYRRVMGKEIKFLLHFVKESKQDESGMPNNRFLAERTGGTYSTLKVQPAELEDSGVYFCASSQVTGEQYFGPGTRLTVT.